The 5 T cell receptor beta chains given below trace back to one sample, sequenced in a study of naive and memory T cell subsets. Amplification of ligated cDNA took four PCR rounds with SP2 and nested alpha and beta constant primers. MiXCR, applied by TCRdb to the 5' RACE reads, yields one record per CDR3 protein. The table has 50,000 to 60,000 distinct CDR3 sequences, about 8.3% seen once. An oligonucleotide containing a UMI was ligated to the 3' end of TCR cDNA. Receptors were obtained from a female donor in good health.

The chain is built from TRBV9 and TRBJ1-1, with a tentative D call TRBD1 (5 bases). This CDR3 contains 15 residues. The germline V gene encodes CDR1 SGDLS and CDR2 YYNGEE. V was shortened by 4 bases and J by 4 bases, with 17 bases between the two germline ends. CDR3 DNA sequence: TGTGCCAGCAGCCCGCGAGACAGATTTCTCACTGAAGCTTTCTTT. Protein: CASSPRDRFLTEAFF.

This clonotype was seen repeatedly, ten times or more. The chain recombines TRBV5-5 with TRBJ1-6; D might be TRBD1 (5 bases). Trimming pared 0 bases from V and 6 bases from J, leaving 7 bases between. The CDR3 covers 14 residues. Per the germline V gene, CDR1 is SGHKS and CDR2 is YYEKEE (reference sequence). DNA for the CDR3: TGTGCCAGCAGCTTGGGGACACCTAATTCACCCCTCCACTTT. Its protein product is CASSLGTPNSPLHF.

This clonotype was observed a few times. The chain is built from TRBV6-5 and TRBJ1-6, with a weak D call TRBD1 (5 bases). The CDR3 extends over 17 amino acids. Trimming shortened V by 0 bases and J by 6 bases, and 15 bases separated the two germline ends. Per germline, CDR1 MNHEY and CDR2 SVGAGI. The CDR3 is CASSYSRRAGSNSPLHF. DNA for the CDR3: TGTGCCAGCAGTTACTCGAGAAGGGCAGGGTCTAATTCACCCCTCCACTTT.

This clonotype was observed at least ten times. The rearrangement links TRBV7-2 to TRBJ2-5, with 8 bases that match TRBD1. Germline CDR1 and CDR2: SGHTA and FQGNSA. Trimming at V came to 6 bases and at J to 4 bases, leaving 4 bases not matched to a gene. CDR3 length equals 13 residues. The CDR3 sequence: CASSSGQGETQYF. The DNA of the CDR3 is TGTGCCAGCAGTTCAGGACAGGGAGAGACCCAGTACTTC.

The V gene is TRBV6-6, the J gene TRBJ1-4; D not certain. V lost 9 bases and J lost 7, with 9 bases in between. The CDR3 extends over 11 amino acids. Germline-derived CDR1 and CDR2 are MNHNY and SVGAGI (reference sequence). CDR3 residues: CASANLEKLFF. The CDR3 DNA reads TGTGCCAGTGCGAACCTTGAAAAACTGTTTTTT.